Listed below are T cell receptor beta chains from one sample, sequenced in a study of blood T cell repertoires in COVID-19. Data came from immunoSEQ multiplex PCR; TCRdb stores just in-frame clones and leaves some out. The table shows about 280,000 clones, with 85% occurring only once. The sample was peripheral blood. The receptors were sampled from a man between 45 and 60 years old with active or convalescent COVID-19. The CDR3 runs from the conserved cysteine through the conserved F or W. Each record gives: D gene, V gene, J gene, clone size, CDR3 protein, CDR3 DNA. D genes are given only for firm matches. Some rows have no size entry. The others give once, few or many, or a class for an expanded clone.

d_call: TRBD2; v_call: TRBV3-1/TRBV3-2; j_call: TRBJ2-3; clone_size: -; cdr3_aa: CASSQGFPSGRKDTQYF; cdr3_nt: TGTGCCAGCAGCCAAGGCTTTCCTAGCGGGAGGAAAGATACGCAGTATTTT
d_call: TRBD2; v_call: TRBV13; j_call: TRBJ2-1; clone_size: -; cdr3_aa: CASSLGLAGPNEQFF; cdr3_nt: TGTGCCAGCAGCTTAGGGCTAGCGGGTCCGAATGAGCAGTTCTTC
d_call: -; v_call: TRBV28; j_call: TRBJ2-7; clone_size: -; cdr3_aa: CASRRQTLSSYEQYF; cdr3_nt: TGTGCCAGCAGGCGACAGACTCTCAGCTCCTACGAGCAGTACTTC
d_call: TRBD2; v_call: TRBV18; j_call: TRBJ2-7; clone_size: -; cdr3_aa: CASSRAMGGSSYEQYF; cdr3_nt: TGTGCCAGCTCACGGGCTATGGGCGGGAGCTCCTACGAGCAGTACTTC
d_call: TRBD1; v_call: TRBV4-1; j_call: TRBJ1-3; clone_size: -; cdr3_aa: CASSQVLQGSSGNTIYF; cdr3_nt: TGCGCCAGCAGCCAAGTACTACAGGGGTCTTCTGGAAACACCATATATTTT
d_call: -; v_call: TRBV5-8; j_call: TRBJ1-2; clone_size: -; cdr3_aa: CASSHRNRLLEGYTF; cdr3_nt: TGTGCCAGCAGCCACCGGAACAGGTTGCTTGAAGGCTACACCTTC
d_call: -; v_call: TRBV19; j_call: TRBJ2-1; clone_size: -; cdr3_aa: CASSVLSGTSILGQFF; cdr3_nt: TGTGCCAGTAGTGTCCTCTCCGGGACTTCCATCCTCGGGCAGTTCTTC
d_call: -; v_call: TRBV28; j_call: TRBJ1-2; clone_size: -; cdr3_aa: CATMGGRGYGYTF; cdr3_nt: TGTGCCACCATGGGTGGGAGAGGCTATGGCTACACCTTC
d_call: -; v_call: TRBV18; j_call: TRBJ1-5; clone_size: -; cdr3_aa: CASSPDRSNQPQHF; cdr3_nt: TGTGCCAGCTCACCAGACAGAAGCAATCAGCCCCAGCATTTT
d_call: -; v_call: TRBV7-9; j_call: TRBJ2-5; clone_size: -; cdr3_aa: CASSLDGGETQYF; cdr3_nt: TGTGCCAGCAGCTTAGATGGAGGGGAGACCCAGTACTTC
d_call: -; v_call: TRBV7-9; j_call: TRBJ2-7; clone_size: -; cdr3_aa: CASSLVGLEQYF; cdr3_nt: TGTGCCAGCAGCTTAGTGGGGCTCGAGCAGTACTTC
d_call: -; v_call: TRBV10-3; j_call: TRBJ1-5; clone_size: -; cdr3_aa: CAISDSYQPQHF; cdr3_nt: TGTGCCATCAGTGACAGTTATCAGCCCCAGCATTTT
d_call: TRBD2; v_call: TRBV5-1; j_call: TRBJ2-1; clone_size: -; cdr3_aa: CASSLIAGGQNNEQFF; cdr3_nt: TGCGCCAGCAGCTTAATAGCGGGAGGCCAAAACAATGAGCAGTTCTTC
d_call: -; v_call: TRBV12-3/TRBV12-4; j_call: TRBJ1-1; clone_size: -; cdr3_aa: CASTPQARTEAFF; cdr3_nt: TGTGCCAGCACGCCCCAGGCACGCACTGAAGCTTTCTTT
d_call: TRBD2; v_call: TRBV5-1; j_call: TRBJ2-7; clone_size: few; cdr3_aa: CASSPGRSVGSHEQYF; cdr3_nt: TGCGCCAGCAGCCCCGGGAGGAGTGTTGGATCCCACGAGCAGTACTTC
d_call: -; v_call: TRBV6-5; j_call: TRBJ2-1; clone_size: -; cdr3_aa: CASSYAPAEGQFF; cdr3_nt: TGTGCCAGCAGTTACGCGCCAGCAGAGGGGCAGTTCTTC
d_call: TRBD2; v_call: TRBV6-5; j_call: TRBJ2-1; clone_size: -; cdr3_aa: CASRTPGLGMEQFF; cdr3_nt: TGTGCCAGCAGAACCCCAGGACTAGGAATGGAGCAGTTCTTC
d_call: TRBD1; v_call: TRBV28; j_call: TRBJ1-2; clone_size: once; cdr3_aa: CASSPGGRTNYGYTF; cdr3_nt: TGTGCCAGCAGTCCAGGGGGCAGAACTAACTATGGCTACACCTTC
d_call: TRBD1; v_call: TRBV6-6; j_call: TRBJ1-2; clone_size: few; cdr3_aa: CASSGGRDSYGYTF; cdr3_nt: TGTGCCAGCAGTGGGGGCCGGGACAGCTATGGCTACACCTTC
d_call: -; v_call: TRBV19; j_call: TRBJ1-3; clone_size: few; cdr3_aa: CASSNRASGNTIYF; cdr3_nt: TGTGCCAGTAGTAACAGGGCCTCTGGAAACACCATATATTTT
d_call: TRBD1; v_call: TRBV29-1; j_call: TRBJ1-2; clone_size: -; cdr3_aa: CSAQRTGVYGYTF; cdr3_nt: TGCAGCGCCCAAAGGACAGGGGTCTATGGCTACACCTTC
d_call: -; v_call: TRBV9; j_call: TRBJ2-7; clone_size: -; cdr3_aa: CASSVGDSSYEQYF; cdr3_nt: TGTGCCAGCAGCGTAGGTGATAGCAGCTACGAGCAGTACTTC